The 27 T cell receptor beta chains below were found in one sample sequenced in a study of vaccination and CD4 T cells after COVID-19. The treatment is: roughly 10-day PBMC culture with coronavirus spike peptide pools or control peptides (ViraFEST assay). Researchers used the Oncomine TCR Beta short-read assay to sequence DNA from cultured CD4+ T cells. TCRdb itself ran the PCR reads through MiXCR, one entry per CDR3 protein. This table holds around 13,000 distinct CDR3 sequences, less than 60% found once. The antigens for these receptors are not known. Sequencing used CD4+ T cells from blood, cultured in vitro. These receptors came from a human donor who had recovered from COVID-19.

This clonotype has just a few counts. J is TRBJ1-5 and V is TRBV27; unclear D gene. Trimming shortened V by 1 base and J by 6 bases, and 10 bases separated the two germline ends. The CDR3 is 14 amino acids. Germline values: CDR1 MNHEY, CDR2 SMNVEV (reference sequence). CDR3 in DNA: TGTGCCAGCAGTTTATTTGGGGTGGCTCAGCCCCAGCATTTT. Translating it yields CASSLFGVAQPQHF.

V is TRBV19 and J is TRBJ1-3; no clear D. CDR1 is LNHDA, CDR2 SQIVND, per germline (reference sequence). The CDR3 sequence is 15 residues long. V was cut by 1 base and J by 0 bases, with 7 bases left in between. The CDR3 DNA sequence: TGTGCCAGTAGTATAGTTTGGGACTCTGGAAACACCATATATTTT. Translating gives CASSIVWDSGNTIYF.

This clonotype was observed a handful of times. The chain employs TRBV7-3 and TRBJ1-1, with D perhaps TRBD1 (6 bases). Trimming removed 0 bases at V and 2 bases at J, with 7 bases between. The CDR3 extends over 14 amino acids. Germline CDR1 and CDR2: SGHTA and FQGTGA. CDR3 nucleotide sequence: TGTGCCAGCAGCTTAACGGGACAAAACACTGAAGCTTTCTTT. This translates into CASSLTGQNTEAFF.

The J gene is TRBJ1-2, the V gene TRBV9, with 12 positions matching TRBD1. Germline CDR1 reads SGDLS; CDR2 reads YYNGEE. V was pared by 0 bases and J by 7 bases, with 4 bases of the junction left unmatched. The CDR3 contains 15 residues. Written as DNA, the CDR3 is TGTGCCAGCAGCGTAGTGGGACAGGGGGCGTTTGGCTACACCTTC. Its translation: CASSVVGQGAFGYTF.

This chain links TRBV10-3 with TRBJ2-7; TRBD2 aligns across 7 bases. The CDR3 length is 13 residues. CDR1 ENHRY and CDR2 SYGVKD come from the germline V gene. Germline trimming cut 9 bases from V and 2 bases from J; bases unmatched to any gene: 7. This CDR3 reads CAIGLGDAYEQYF. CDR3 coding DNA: TGTGCCATTGGACTAGGTGACGCCTACGAGCAGTACTTC.

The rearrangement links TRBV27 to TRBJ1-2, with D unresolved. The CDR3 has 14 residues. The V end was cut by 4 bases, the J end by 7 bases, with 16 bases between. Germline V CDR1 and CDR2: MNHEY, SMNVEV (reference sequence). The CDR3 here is CASSSGRGYGGYTF. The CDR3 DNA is TGTGCCAGCAGTTCGGGCCGAGGATATGGTGGCTACACCTTC.

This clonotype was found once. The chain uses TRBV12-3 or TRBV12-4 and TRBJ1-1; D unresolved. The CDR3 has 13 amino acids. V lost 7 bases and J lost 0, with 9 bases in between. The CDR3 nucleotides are TGTGCCAGCAATGAGGGAATGAACACTGAAGCTTTCTTT. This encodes CASNEGMNTEAFF.

The CDR3 bases are TGTGCCAGCAGCCAAGAGGAGGGCGGGAGGGCCCACGAGCAGTACTTC. Translating it yields CASSQEEGGRAHEQYF. This chain uses TRBV3-1 with TRBJ2-7; TRBD2 matches at 9 bases. Looked up from germline, CDR1 is LGHDT and CDR2 is YNNKEL (reference sequence). The junction had 8 bases not matched to a gene; V was cut back by 0 bases and J by 5 bases. The CDR3 spans 16 residues.

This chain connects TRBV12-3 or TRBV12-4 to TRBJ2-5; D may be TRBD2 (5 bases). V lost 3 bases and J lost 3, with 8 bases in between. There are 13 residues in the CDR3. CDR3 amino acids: CASSLVREETQYF. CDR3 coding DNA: TGTGCCAGCAGTTTGGTGCGGGAAGAGACCCAGTACTTC.

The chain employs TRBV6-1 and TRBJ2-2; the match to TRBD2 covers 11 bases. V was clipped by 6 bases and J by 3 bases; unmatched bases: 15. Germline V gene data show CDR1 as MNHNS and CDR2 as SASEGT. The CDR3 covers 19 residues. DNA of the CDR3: TGTGCCAGCAGGGAACATAGCGGGAGGGCAATTGGGGACACCGGGGAGCTGTTTTTT. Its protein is CASREHSGRAIGDTGELFF.

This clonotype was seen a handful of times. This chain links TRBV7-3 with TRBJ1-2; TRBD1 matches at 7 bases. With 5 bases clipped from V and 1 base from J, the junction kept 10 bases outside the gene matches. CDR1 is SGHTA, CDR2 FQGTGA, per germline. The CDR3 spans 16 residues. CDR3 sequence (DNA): TGTGCCAGCAGCCCCCAGGGGGGTTGGGATAACTATGGCTACACCTTC. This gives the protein CASSPQGGWDNYGYTF.

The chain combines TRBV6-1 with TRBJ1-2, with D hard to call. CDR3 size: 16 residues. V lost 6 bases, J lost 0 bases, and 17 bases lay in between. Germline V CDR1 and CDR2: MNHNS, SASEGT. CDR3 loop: CASSDRGAGSNYGYTF. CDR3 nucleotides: TGTGCCAGCAGCGACCGGGGAGCAGGATCTAACTATGGCTACACCTTC.

The CDR3 nucleotides read TGTGCCAGCACGCCCCGGGGAGTCTTGGGATGGACCTTC. Translating it yields CASTPRGVLGWTF. The chain carries TRBV7-9 and TRBJ1-2; D is uncertain. This CDR3 comprises 13 residues. The germline CDR1 and CDR2 sequences are SEHNR and FQNEAQ (reference sequence). With 7 bases removed from V and 14 bases from J, the gap between germline ends came to 23 bases.

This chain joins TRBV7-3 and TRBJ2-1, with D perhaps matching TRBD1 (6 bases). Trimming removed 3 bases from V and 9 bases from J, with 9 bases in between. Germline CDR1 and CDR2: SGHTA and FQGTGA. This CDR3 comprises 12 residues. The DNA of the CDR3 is TGTGCCAGCAGCTTCCTAGGGGGTGAGCAGTTCTTC. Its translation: CASSFLGGEQFF.

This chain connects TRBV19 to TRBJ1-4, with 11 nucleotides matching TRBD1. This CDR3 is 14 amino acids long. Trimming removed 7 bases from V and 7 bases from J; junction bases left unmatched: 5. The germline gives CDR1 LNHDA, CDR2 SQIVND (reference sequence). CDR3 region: CASTRDRGSEKLFF. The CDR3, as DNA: TGTGCCAGTACCCGGGACAGGGGGAGTGAAAAACTGTTTTTT.

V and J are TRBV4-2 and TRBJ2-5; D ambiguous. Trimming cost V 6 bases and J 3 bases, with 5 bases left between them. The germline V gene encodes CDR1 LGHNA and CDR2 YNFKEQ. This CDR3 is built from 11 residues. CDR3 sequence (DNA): TGTGCCAGCAGGGCTGAAGAGACCCAGTACTTC. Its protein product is CASRAEETQYF.

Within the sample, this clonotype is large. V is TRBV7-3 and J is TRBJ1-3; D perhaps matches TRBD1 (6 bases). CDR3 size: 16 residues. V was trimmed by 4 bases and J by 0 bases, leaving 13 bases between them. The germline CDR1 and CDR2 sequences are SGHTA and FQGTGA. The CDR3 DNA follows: TGTGCCAGCAGCTCGCAACAGGGTCTCTCTGGAAACACCATATATTTT. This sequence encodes CASSSQQGLSGNTIYF.

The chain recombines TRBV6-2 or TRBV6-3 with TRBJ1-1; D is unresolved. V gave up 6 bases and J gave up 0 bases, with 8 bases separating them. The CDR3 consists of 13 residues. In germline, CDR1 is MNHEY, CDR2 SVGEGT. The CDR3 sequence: CASSIHVNTEAFF. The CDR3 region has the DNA TGTGCCAGCAGCATACACGTGAACACTGAAGCTTTCTTT.

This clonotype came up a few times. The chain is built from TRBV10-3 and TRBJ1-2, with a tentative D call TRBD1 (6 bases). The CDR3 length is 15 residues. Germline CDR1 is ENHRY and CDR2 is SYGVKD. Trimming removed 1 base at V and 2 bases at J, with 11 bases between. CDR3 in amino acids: CAISELEGGNYGYTF. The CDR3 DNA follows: TGTGCCATCAGTGAGTTGGAGGGGGGAAACTATGGCTACACCTTC.

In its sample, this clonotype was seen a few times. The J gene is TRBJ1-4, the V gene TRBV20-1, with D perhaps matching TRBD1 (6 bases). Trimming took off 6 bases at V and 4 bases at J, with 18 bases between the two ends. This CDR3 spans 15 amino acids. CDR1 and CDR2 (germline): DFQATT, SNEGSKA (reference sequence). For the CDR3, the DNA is TGCAGTGCGGACAGAGTAGGGGCAATTAATGAAAAACTGTTTTTT. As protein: CSADRVGAINEKLFF.

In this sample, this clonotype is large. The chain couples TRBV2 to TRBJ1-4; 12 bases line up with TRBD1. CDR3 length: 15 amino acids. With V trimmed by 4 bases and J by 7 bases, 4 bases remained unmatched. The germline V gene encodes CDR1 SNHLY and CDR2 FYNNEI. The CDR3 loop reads CASSAGTGGGEKLFF. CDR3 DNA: TGTGCCAGCAGTGCCGGGACAGGGGGCGGTGAAAAACTGTTTTTT.

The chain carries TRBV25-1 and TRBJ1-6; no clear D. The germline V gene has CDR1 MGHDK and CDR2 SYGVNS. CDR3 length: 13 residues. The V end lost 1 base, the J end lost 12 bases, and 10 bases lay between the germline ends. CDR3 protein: CASSESPGQPLHF. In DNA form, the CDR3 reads TGTGCCAGCAGTGAATCACCGGGCCAACCCCTCCACTTT.

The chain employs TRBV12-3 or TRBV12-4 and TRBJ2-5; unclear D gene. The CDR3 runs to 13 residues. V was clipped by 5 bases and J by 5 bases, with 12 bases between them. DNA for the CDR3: TGTGCCAGCAGTGGAGCGTCCAAGGAGACCCAGTACTTC. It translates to CASSGASKETQYF.

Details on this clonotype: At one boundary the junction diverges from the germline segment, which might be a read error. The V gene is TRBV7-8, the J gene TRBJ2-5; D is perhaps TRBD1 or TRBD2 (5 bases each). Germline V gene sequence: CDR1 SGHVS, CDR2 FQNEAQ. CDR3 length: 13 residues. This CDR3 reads CASSPGTEEIQYF. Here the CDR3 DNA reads TGTGCCAGCAGCCCAGGGACGGAAGAGATCCAGTACTTC.

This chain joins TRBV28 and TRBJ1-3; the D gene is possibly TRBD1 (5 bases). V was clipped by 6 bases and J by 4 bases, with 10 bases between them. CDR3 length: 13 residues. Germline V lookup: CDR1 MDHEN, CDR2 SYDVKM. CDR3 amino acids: CASRDMGGNTIYF. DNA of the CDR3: TGTGCCAGCAGGGACATGGGAGGAAACACCATATATTTT. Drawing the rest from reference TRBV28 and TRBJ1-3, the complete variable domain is DVKVTQSSRYLVKRTGEKVFLECVQDMDHENMFWYRQDPGLGLRLIYFSYDVKMKEKGDIPEGYSVSREKKERFSLILESASTNQTSMYLCASRDMGGNTIYFGEGSWLTVV.

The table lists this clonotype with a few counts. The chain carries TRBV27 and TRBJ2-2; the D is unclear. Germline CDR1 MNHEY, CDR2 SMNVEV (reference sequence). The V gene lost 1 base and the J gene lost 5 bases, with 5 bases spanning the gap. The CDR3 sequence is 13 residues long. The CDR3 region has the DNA TGTGCCAGCAGTTTATACAGTACCGGGGAGCTGTTTTTT. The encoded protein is CASSLYSTGELFF.

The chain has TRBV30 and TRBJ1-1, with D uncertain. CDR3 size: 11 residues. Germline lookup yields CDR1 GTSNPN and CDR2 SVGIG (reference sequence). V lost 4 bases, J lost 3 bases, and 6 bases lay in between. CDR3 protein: CAWKSYTEAFF. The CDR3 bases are TGTGCCTGGAAGAGTTACACTGAAGCTTTCTTT.